Listed here are 13 T cell receptor beta chains from one sample, sequenced in a study of CD8+ T cells in alopecia areata. This sample's treatment: oral pan-JAK inhibitor, 5-10 mg twice daily. TCR sequencing used cDNA made by reverse transcription of extracted RNA. Profiling relied on immunoSEQ multiplex PCR, and the TCRdb table lists in-frame clones only, not all of them. The sample has about 270,000 clones; 60% are singletons. The specimen was CD4+ T cells sorted from blood, collected at week 52, from a patient treated with tofacitinib. The receptor set was obtained from a human donor with alopecia areata.

This clone was seen a few times. The genes are TRBV11-1 and TRBJ2-1; 9 nucleotides align to TRBD2. CDR3 length: 16 residues. The junction had 9 bases not matched to a gene; V was cut back by 2 bases and J by 7 bases. The germline gives CDR1 SGHAT, CDR2 FQDESV (reference sequence). CDR3 protein: CASSLPILAGTNEQFF. The CDR3 region has the DNA TGTGCCAGCAGCTTACCAATCCTAGCGGGGACTAATGAGCAGTTCTTC. The full variable domain, rest sourced from reference TRBV11-1 and TRBJ2-1, is EAEVAQSPRYKITEKSQAVAFWCDPISGHATLYWYRQILGQGPELLVQFQDESVVDDSQLPKDRFSAERLKGVDSTLKIQPAELGDSAMYLCASSLPILAGTNEQFFGPGTRLTVL.

J is TRBJ2-7 and V is TRBV10-3; unclear D gene. The CDR3 loop spans 12 amino acids. V was cut by 8 bases and J by 3 bases, with 11 bases left in between. Germline V gene sequence: CDR1 ENHRY, CDR2 SYGVKD. Here the CDR3 DNA reads TGTGCCATCTCCGCGGAGATCTACGAGCAGTACTTC. Amino acids: CAISAEIYEQYF.

The chain employs TRBV4-3 and TRBJ1-5, with D possibly being TRBD1 (5 bases). The V gene's germline CDR1 is LGHNA and CDR2 YSLEER. This CDR3 is 15 amino acids long. Between the trimmed V and J ends, which lost 0 bases and 5 bases, there was a span of 11 bases. This CDR3 is CASSQDVGEDQPQHF. CDR3 coding DNA: TGCGCCAGCAGCCAAGATGTAGGGGAGGATCAGCCCCAGCATTTT.

A remark on this clone: This CDR3 is also generated by other DNA sequences in the sample. The V call is TRBV6-5, the J call TRBJ2-7, with 7 bases aligning to TRBD1. V lost 6 bases, J lost 2 bases, and 1 base stayed unmatched. Germline loops: CDR1 MNHEY, CDR2 SVGAGI. This CDR3 contains 12 residues. For the CDR3, the DNA is TGTGCCAGCAGAGGGACAGCCTACGAGCAGTACTTC. Protein: CASRGTAYEQYF.

The chain has TRBV9 and TRBJ1-1; D remains ambiguous. V dropped 4 bases and J dropped 3 bases, with 10 bases sitting between them. The length of the CDR3 is 13 residues. Germline loops: CDR1 SGDLS, CDR2 YYNGEE. CDR3 in DNA: TGTGCCAGCAGCACTCGACCGGACACTGAAGCTTTCTTT. This codes for CASSTRPDTEAFF.

V usage is TRBV19 and J usage is TRBJ2-7; D gene uncertain. CDR3 size: 12 residues. Trimming cost V 6 bases and J 6 bases, with 12 bases left between them. Germline CDR1 LNHDA, CDR2 SQIVND (reference sequence). The CDR3 reads CASSEPLGEQYF. CDR3 DNA: TGTGCCAGTAGCGAACCCCTTGGCGAGCAGTACTTC.

The V gene is TRBV9, the J gene TRBJ2-3, with 7 bases lining up with TRBD2. The CDR3 runs 17 residues. Per germline, CDR1 SGDLS and CDR2 YYNGEE. Trimming took 4 bases from V and 0 from J; bases not matched to a gene: 11. As DNA, the CDR3 is TGTGCCAGCAGCAGAGCGGGGTCCCTCTATAGCACAGATACGCAGTATTTT. This codes for CASSRAGSLYSTDTQYF.

This clone was observed once. The rearrangement uses TRBV30 and TRBJ2-7, with D possibly TRBD1 on 6 matching bases. The CDR3 runs 11 residues. Germline V gene lookup returns CDR1 GTSNPN and CDR2 SVGIG (reference sequence). The V end lost 5 bases, the J end lost 1 base, and 6 bases lay between the germline ends. CDR3 sequence reads: CAWGQSYEQYF. As DNA, the CDR3 is TGTGCCTGGGGACAGTCCTACGAGCAGTACTTC.

A single count supports this clone. Within the sample, other DNA sequences also encode this same CDR3. V is TRBV29-1 and J is TRBJ1-2, with D possibly being TRBD1 (6 bases). The CDR3 spans 11 residues. Germline lookup yields CDR1 SQVTM and CDR2 ANQGSEA. Trimming cost V 2 bases and J 7 bases, with 8 bases left between them. Here the CDR3 DNA reads TGCAGCGTTGAACGAGGGGGTGGCTACACCTTC. Residues: CSVERGGGYTF.

The CDR3 DNA sequence: TGTGCCTGGACCATCGGGACACCGGGGGGAAACACCATATATTTT. This translates into CAWTIGTPGGNTIYF. The chain couples TRBV30 to TRBJ1-3; D is perhaps TRBD1 (6 bases). The CDR3 loop spans 15 amino acids. The germline V and J ends were trimmed by 4 bases and 4 bases, with 17 bases remaining between them. Germline-derived CDR1 and CDR2 are GTSNPN and SVGIG (reference sequence).

The chain is built from TRBV7-9 and TRBJ1-6; D unresolved. V was clipped by 0 bases and J by 11 bases, with 17 bases between them. Germline values: CDR1 SEHNR, CDR2 FQNEAQ (reference sequence). The CDR3 has 16 residues. This CDR3 reads CASSLAGSPAGAPLHF. As DNA, the CDR3 is TGTGCCAGCAGCTTAGCTGGCTCACCTGCCGGGGCACCCCTCCACTTT.

The count of this clone is one. V and J are TRBV5-4 and TRBJ2-1, with D unclear. The V gene lost 6 bases and the J gene lost 2 bases, with 18 bases spanning the gap. Germline V lookup: CDR1 SGHNT, CDR2 YYREEE (reference sequence). The CDR3 is 16 residues long. The CDR3 sequence is CASTSSPRVTYNEQFF. CDR3 nucleotide sequence: TGTGCCAGCACCTCTTCTCCTAGGGTTACCTACAATGAGCAGTTCTTC.

Only a few counts were recorded for this clone. The junction departs from germline at one end; a sequencing error may be responsible. The chain recombines TRBV29-1 with TRBJ2-5; 8 positions match TRBD2. The CDR3 sequence is 14 residues long. Germline V gives CDR1 SQVTM, CDR2 ANQGSEA. Here the CDR3 reads CSVEVAGWGETQYF. In nucleotides, the CDR3 is TGCAGCGTGGAAGTAGCGGGGTGGGGAGAGACCCAGTACTTC.